The 22 T cell receptor beta chains presented below share a single source sample, sequenced in a study of T cell responses to AZD1222 COVID-19 vaccine. The protocol was immunoSEQ multiplex PCR, while the TCRdb copy is restricted to in-frame clones and leaves out a portion. In the table there are over 150,000 clones, 85% to 95% of which are singletons. Here the sequenced sample was peripheral blood, taken 28 days after the second dose of the MenACWY control vaccine. Receptor source: an adult who received the MenACWY meningococcal vaccine as a control.

V and J are TRBV21-1 and TRBJ2-6; the table's D call of TRBD1 was not tested on the DNA. TRBV21-1 is shown as a pseudogene. The CDR3 is 18 residues long. The CDR3 DNA reads TGTGCCAGCCCATCCGGGACAGGGGATCGGTGTGGGGCCAACGTCCTGACTTTC. Translated: CASPSGTGDRCGANVLTF.

The rearrangement uses TRBV29-1 and TRBJ2-1, with 8 bases lining up with TRBD2. Looked up from germline, CDR1 is SQVTM and CDR2 is ANQGSEA. V shed 3 bases and J 11 bases; nucleotides not matched to a gene: 9. This CDR3 is 13 amino acids long. As DNA, the CDR3 is TGCAGCGTTGACGGTGCGGGGGGACCGCAGCAGTTCTTC. Translating gives CSVDGAGGPQQFF.

The genes are TRBV2 and TRBJ1-1; weak D call: TRBD1 (5 bases). The CDR3 covers 12 residues. Germline loops: CDR1 SNHLY, CDR2 FYNNEI. V shed 4 bases and J shed 3 bases, with 6 bases lying between them. CDR3 DNA sequence: TGTGCCAGCAGTGTGGGGGACACTGAAGCTTTCTTT. Amino acid sequence: CASSVGDTEAFF.

The CDR3 reads CASSKMTLKDSNQPQHF. The CDR3 nucleotides read TGTGCCAGCAGCAAAATGACGCTTAAAGATAGCAATCAGCCCCAGCATTTT. The rearrangement uses TRBV21-1 and TRBJ1-5. TRBV21-1 is given as a pseudogene. The CDR3 is 17 amino acids.

The V call is TRBV6-1, the J call TRBJ1-6, with D uncertain. This CDR3 is 14 amino acids long. Germline loops: CDR1 MNHNS, CDR2 SASEGT. V was shortened by 2 bases and J by 3 bases, with 5 bases between the two germline ends. The CDR3 spells CASSEKGYNSPLHF. CDR3 DNA sequence: TGTGCCAGCAGTGAAAAGGGCTATAATTCACCCCTCCACTTT.

This chain links TRBV28 with TRBJ2-7; D gene uncertain. The CDR3 spans 13 residues. The V and J ends lost 3 bases and 7 bases respectively, with 13 bases between them. Germline V lookup: CDR1 MDHEN, CDR2 SYDVKM. The CDR3 loop reads CASSLVSLWEQYF. The DNA for the CDR3 is TGTGCCAGCAGTTTGGTTTCCCTTTGGGAGCAGTACTTC.

This chain links TRBV6-1 with TRBJ2-2, with 7 bases fitting TRBD1. The germline V gene encodes CDR1 MNHNS and CDR2 SASEGT. V trimming: 2 bases; J trimming: 0 bases; junction bases outside the gene matches: 0. CDR3 size: 15 residues. The CDR3 DNA is TGTGCCAGCAGTGAACAGGGGGCGAACACCGGGGAGCTGTTTTTT. It yields the protein CASSEQGANTGELFF.

The gene calls are TRBV4-3 and TRBJ1-2, with TRBD1 matching 8 bases. Germline V gives CDR1 LGHNA, CDR2 YSLEER. Trimming at V came to 2 bases and at J to 4 bases, leaving 9 bases not matched to a gene. The CDR3 consists of 16 residues. The CDR3 is CASSQRGQGASYGYTF. CDR3 bases: TGCGCCAGCAGCCAACGCGGGCAGGGGGCGAGCTATGGCTACACCTTC.

CDR3 bases: TGTGCCAGCAGCCCGGACTATAACTATGGCTACACCTTC. This sequence encodes CASSPDYNYGYTF. The J gene is TRBJ1-2, the V gene TRBV7-6; the D is unclear. The CDR3 has 13 amino acids. Germline V gene data show CDR1 as SGHVS and CDR2 as FNYEAQ. V was pared by 5 bases and J by 1 base, with 8 bases between.

The chain joins TRBV11-1 to TRBJ2-7; no clear D gene. Trimming removed 2 bases from V and 4 bases from J, with 6 bases in between. The germline V gene has CDR1 SGHAT and CDR2 FQDESV (reference sequence). The CDR3 loop spans 12 amino acids. For the CDR3, the DNA is TGTGCCAGCAGCTTATTCGGATACGAGCAGTACTTC. It yields the protein CASSLFGYEQYF.

The V call is TRBV4-1, the J call TRBJ2-7; 9 bases are shared with TRBD1. In germline, CDR1 is MGHRA, CDR2 YSYEKL. V shed 4 bases and J 4 bases; nucleotides not matched to a gene: 8. CDR3 length: 15 residues. The CDR3 region has the DNA TGCGCCAGCAGCCCTCTCGGGACAGGGCCTTACGAGCAGTACTTC. It specifies CASSPLGTGPYEQYF.

The CDR3 region is CASSFGSGANVLTF. CDR3 nucleotides: TGTGCCAGCAGCTTTGGGTCTGGGGCCAACGTCCTGACTTTC. The rearrangement links TRBV5-6 to TRBJ2-6; D not resolved. CDR3 length equals 14 residues. Looked up from germline, CDR1 is SGHDT and CDR2 is YYEEEE. The ends were cut back, 2 bases at V and 1 base at J, with 4 bases in the middle.

This sequence joins TRBV7-2 and TRBJ2-1, with 8 positions matching TRBD2. V lost 2 bases and J lost 4; bases outside the gene matches: 4. CDR1 SGHTA and CDR2 FQGNSA come from the germline V gene. The CDR3 extends over 15 amino acids. The CDR3 loop reads CASSLTTGGYNEQFF. The CDR3 DNA follows: TGTGCCAGCAGCTTAACGACGGGGGGGTACAATGAGCAGTTCTTC.

The chain links TRBV18 to TRBJ1-2; 7 nucleotides line up with TRBD1. The CDR3 sequence is 16 residues long. Germline V gene sequence: CDR1 KGHSH, CDR2 LQKENI. The junction had 9 bases not matched to a gene; V was cut back by 3 bases and J by 2 bases. Here the CDR3 DNA reads TGTGCCAGCTCACCTCTCACCGAAGGGGGCAACTATGGCTACACCTTC. Translating gives CASSPLTEGGNYGYTF.

A word on this clone: A junction boundary mismatches the germline segment, possibly from a read error. The genes are TRBV20-1 and TRBJ2-3, with unresolved D. The CDR3 is made up of 11 amino acids. From germline, CDR1 is DFQATT and CDR2 SNEGSKA (reference sequence). CDR3: CSARERDTQYF. In DNA, the CDR3 is TGCAGTGCGAGAGAAAGGGATACGCAGTATTTT.

V usage is TRBV7-9 and J usage is TRBJ1-2; TRBD1 matches at 9 bases. V lost 0 bases to trimming and J lost 4 bases; unmatched junction nucleotides: 6. Germline lookup yields CDR1 SEHNR and CDR2 FQNEAQ (reference sequence). The CDR3 runs 16 residues. The CDR3 reads CASSLAGTGSSYGYTF. In DNA form, the CDR3 reads TGTGCCAGCAGCTTAGCCGGGACAGGGTCCTCCTATGGCTACACCTTC.

V usage is TRBV28 and J usage is TRBJ1-3; maybe TRBD1 (6 bases). The CDR3 is 14 amino acids. V was trimmed by 6 bases and J by 2 bases, leaving 11 bases between them. Germline V gene sequence: CDR1 MDHEN, CDR2 SYDVKM. The CDR3 protein is CASSEGGPGNTIYF. CDR3 in DNA: TGTGCCAGCAGCGAGGGGGGACCTGGAAACACCATATATTTT.

V gene TRBV28 combines with J gene TRBJ2-7; D is unclear. With 2 bases removed from V and 4 bases from J, the gap between germline ends came to 6 bases. This CDR3 spans 12 amino acids. CDR1 and CDR2 (germline): MDHEN, SYDVKM. This chain's CDR3 is CASSLAAYEQYF. The CDR3 DNA is TGTGCCAGCAGTTTAGCTGCTTACGAGCAGTACTTC.

The V call is TRBV6-5, the J call TRBJ2-2; 9 bases match TRBD2. CDR1 is MNHEY and CDR2 is SVGAGI in the germline V gene. This CDR3 contains 15 residues. V trimming: 6 bases; J trimming: 3 bases; junction bases outside the gene matches: 5. The CDR3 spells CASRASGTHTGELFF. As DNA, the CDR3 is TGTGCCAGCAGGGCTAGCGGGACACACACCGGGGAGCTGTTTTTT.

The chain employs TRBV12-3 or TRBV12-4 and TRBJ1-1; D perhaps matches TRBD1 (6 bases). Trimming left V 5 bases short and J 11 bases short, with 15 bases between. This CDR3 has 12 residues. CDR3 sequence (DNA): TGTGCCAGCAGTCCTAGACACAGGGTCGCTTTCTTT. This translates into CASSPRHRVAFF.

The chain's CDR3 is CASSRTGPSSGNTIYF. DNA for the CDR3: TGTGCCAGCAGCCGGACAGGCCCGAGCTCTGGAAACACCATATATTTT. The chain carries TRBV7-8 and TRBJ1-3; 7 positions match TRBD1. The CDR3 contains 16 residues. Germline CDR1 reads SGHVS; CDR2 reads FQNEAQ. Losses at the gene ends were 5 bases for V and 0 bases for J; bases not matched to a gene: 7. Supplemented by reference TRBV7-8 and TRBJ1-3, the full variable domain reads GAGVSQSPRYKVAKRGQDVALRCDPISGHVSLFWYQQALGQGPEFLTYFQNEAQLDKSGLPSDRFFAERPEGSVSTLKIQRTQQEDSAVYLCASSRTGPSSGNTIYFGEGSWLTVV.

This clone was seen just once. The V call is TRBV2, the J call TRBJ1-1; D is perhaps TRBD1 (6 bases). Germline CDR1 SNHLY, CDR2 FYNNEI. Trimming stripped 5 bases from V and 7 bases from J, with 17 bases between. This CDR3 is 14 amino acids long. The DNA of the CDR3 is TGTGCCAGCAGTTTTGGGGGCGCGAGGGGTGAAGCTTTCTTT. This translates into CASSFGGARGEAFF.